This T cell receptor beta chain was retrieved from a study of cytomegalovirus exposure and HLA in healthy donors. The count of this clone is one. 13 Jbeta primers and 60 Vbeta primers were used for the PCR. Assay: immunoSEQ multiplex PCR; the TCRdb copy retains only in-frame clones and omits some. The sample lists about 190,000 clones; about 81% were seen once. V shed 10 bases and J 4 bases; nucleotides not matched to a gene: 6. Germline V lookup: CDR1 SGHTA, CDR2 FQGNSA. The CDR3 length is 15 residues. V and J are TRBV7-2 and TRBJ2-2; TRBD2 matches 13 bases. The sequence was collected from a woman aged 18-30 years in good health and CMV-seropositive. The sample taken for sequencing was PBMCs. DNA of the CDR3: TGTGCCATCAAAGGACTAGCGGGGGCCACCGGGGAGCTGTTTTTT. It is translated as CAIKGLAGATGELFF.